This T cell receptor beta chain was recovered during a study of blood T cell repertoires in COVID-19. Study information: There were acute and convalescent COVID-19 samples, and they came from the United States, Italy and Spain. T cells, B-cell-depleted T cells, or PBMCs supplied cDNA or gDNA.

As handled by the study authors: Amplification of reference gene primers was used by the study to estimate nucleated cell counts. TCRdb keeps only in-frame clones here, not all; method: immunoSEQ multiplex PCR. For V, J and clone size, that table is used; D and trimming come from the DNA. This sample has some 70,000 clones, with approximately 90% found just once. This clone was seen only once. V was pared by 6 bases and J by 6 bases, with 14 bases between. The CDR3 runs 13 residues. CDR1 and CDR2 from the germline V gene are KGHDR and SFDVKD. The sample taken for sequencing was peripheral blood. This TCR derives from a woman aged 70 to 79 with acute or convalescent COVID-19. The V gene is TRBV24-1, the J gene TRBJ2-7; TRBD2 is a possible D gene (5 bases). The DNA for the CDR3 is TGTGCCACCAGTAGGACTGTGGTTAGCGAGCAGTACTTC. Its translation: CATSRTVVSEQYF.